This T cell receptor (beta chain) was recovered during a study of cytomegalovirus exposure and HLA in healthy donors. The primer mix had 60 Vbeta and 13 Jbeta primers. TCRdb keeps only in-frame clones here, not all; method: immunoSEQ multiplex PCR. Its table records 100,000 to 150,000 clones. With 5 bases removed from V and 10 bases from J, the gap between germline ends came to 17 bases. Germline assignment: CDR1 PRHDT and CDR2 FYEKMQ (reference sequence). This CDR3 contains 14 residues. The clonotype originates from a woman between 40 and 55 years old in good health and CMV-seronegative. V usage is TRBV13 and J usage is TRBJ1-4; the D gene is possibly TRBD1 (5 bases). Sequenced sample: PBMCs. The chain's CDR3 is CASSLGGIAGKLFF. The CDR3 DNA reads TGTGCCAGCAGCCTCGGGGGGATTGCAGGAAAACTGTTTTTT.